Below, 2 T cell receptor beta chains from the same sample are listed, as sequenced in a study of human T cells and chemical hapten exposure. Documented time point: pre-sensitization, week 0. Specified treatment: therapeutic diphenylcyclopropenone sensitization with weekly scalp DPC. MiXCR was run by TCRdb on the RACE reads, yielding one entry per CDR3 protein. The sample shows around 350,000 distinct CDR3 sequences, around 5% of them seen only once. Sequencing used whole blood, obtained in connection with sensitization to the hapten diphenylcyclopropenone (DPC). These receptors were collected from a woman in her late teens or twenties with alopecia areata. Some clones in this sample may be carry-over from other donors' samples.

This clonotype came up a few times. This chain uses TRBV6-5 with TRBJ2-2; D may be TRBD1 (5 bases). CDR3 length equals 16 residues. Looked up from germline, CDR1 is MNHEY and CDR2 is SVGAGI. V was cut by 4 bases and J by 2 bases, with 14 bases left in between. The CDR3: CASSLDKYDNTGELFF. In DNA form, the CDR3 reads TGTGCCAGCAGTTTGGACAAATATGATAACACCGGGGAGCTGTTTTTT.

This chain joins TRBV29-1 and TRBJ2-3, with 8 bases identical to TRBD2. Germline loops: CDR1 SQVTM, CDR2 ANQGSEA. This CDR3 comprises 12 residues. The junction had 5 bases not matched to a gene; V was cut back by 8 bases and J by 4 bases. The CDR3 DNA reads as TGCAGCCTCTGGACTAGCTCAGATACGCAGTATTTT. It yields the protein CSLWTSSDTQYF.